This T cell receptor beta chain was sequenced during a study of control samples from healthy donors and cancer patients. CDR1 is SGDLS, CDR2 YYNGEE, per germline. The CDR3 is made up of 15 amino acids. Deletions cut 4 bases from V and 2 bases from J, with 16 bases between. This clone appeared a single time. Measured with immunoSEQ multiplex PCR; TCRdb has only the in-frame clones, and not every one. The profile shows 84,000 or so clones, around 91% of them singletons. The V gene is TRBV9, the J gene TRBJ2-7; D unresolved. Source material: blood. The source is a man younger than 40 in good health. The CDR3 region is CASSPQETPTYEQYF. The DNA of the CDR3 is TGTGCCAGCAGCCCACAAGAGACCCCTACCTACGAGCAGTACTTC.